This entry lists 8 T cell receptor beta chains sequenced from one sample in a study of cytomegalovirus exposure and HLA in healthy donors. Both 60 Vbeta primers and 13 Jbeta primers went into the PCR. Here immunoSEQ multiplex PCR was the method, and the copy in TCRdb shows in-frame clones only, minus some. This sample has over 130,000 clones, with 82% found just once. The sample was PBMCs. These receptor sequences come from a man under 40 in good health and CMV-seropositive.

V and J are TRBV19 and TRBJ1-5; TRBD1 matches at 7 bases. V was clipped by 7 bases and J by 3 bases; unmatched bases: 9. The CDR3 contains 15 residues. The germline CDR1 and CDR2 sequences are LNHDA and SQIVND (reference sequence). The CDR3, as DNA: TGTGCCAGTACCAGACAGGGAACCTCCAATCAGCCCCAGCATTTT. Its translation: CASTRQGTSNQPQHF. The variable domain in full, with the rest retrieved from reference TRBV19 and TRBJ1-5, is DGGITQSPKYLFRKEGQNVTLSCEQNLNHDAMYWYRQDPGQGLRLIYYSQIVNDFQKGDIAEGYSVSREKKESFPLTVTSAQKNPTAFYLCASTRQGTSNQPQHFGDGTRLSIL.

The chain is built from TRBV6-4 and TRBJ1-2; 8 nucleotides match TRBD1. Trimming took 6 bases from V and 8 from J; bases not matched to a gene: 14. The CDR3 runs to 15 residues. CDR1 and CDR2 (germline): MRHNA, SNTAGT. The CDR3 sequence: CASSGTGALFGGYTF. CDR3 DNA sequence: TGTGCCAGCAGCGGGACAGGTGCCCTATTCGGAGGCTACACCTTC.

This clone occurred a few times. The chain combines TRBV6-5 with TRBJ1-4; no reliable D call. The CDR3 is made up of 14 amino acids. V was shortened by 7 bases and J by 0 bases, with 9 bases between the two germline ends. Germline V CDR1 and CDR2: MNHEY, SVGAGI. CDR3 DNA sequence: TGTGCCAGCAAGGCGGCTCCAACTAATGAAAAACTGTTTTTT. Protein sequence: CASKAAPTNEKLFF.

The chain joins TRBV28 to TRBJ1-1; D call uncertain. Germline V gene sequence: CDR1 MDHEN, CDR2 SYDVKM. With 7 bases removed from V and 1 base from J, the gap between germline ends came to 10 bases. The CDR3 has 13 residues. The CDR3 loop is CASTPTANTEAFF. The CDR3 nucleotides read TGTGCCAGCACCCCGACTGCGAACACTGAAGCTTTCTTT.

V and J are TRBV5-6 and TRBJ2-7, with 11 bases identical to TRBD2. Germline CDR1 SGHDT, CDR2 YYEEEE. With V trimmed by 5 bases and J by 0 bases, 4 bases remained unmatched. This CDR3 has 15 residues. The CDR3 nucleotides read TGTGCCAGCAGGCGACTAGCGGGGCCCTCCTACGAGCAGTACTTC. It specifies CASRRLAGPSYEQYF.

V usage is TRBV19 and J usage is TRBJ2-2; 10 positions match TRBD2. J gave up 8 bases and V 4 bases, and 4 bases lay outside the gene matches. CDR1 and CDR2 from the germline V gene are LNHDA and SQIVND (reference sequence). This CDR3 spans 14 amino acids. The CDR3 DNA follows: TGTGCCAGTAGTACCGTAGCGGGAGGAGGGGAGCTGTTTTTT. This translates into CASSTVAGGGELFF.

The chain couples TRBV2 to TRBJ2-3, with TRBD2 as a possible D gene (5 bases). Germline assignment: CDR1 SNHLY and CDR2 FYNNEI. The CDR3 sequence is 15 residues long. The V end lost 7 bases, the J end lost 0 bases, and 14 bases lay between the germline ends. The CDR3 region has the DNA TGTGCCAGCATGAGCCGAGCGGATAGCACAGATACGCAGTATTTT. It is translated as CASMSRADSTDTQYF.

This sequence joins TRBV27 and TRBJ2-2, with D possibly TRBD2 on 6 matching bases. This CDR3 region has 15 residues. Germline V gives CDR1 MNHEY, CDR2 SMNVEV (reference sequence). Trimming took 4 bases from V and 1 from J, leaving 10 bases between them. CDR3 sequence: CASSSGGLNTGELFF. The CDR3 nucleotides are TGTGCCAGCAGTTCCGGGGGTTTGAACACCGGGGAGCTGTTTTTT.